The 8 T cell receptor beta chains given below trace back to one sample, sequenced in a study of beta chain features in type 1 diabetes (dated by TCRdb to the late 2010s). To prepare the library, the immunoSEQ multiplex PCR assay was applied. The High Capacity cDNA Reverse Transcription Kit was used to reverse transcribe all of the isolated RNA, meaning that expressed TCRB transcripts were what got sequenced. Sourced from immuneACCESS, this table was stored by TCRdb with only in-frame sequences that have V and J called. A share of the clones is absent; for the studies checked, an unresolved V gene accounts for under half, and the remainder has no known explanation. Recorded for this sample are tens of thousands of clones; roughly 30% of them occurred a single time. The leading ten clones occupy 0.35% to 0.45% of the sample. The sequencing input was stem cell memory CD4+ T cells from blood. The cell subset or site label, as the study defines it: stem cell-like memory CD4+ T cells. These TCRs come from a woman younger than 30 in good health.

The genes are TRBV10-3 and TRBJ2-7; TRBD1 agrees at 8 bases. The CDR3 extends over 15 amino acids. The V gene's germline CDR1 is ENHRY and CDR2 SYGVKD. The V gene end was trimmed by 6 bases and the J gene end by 2 bases; junction bases not matched to a gene: 9. The chain's CDR3 is CAIRDGQGRPYEQYF. CDR3 nucleotide sequence: TGTGCCATCAGGGACGGACAGGGACGGCCCTACGAGCAGTACTTC.

This clone was detected only once. This rearrangement joins TRBV9 to TRBJ2-3; a possible D gene is TRBD2 (5 bases). The CDR3 totals 16 residues. Germline lookup yields CDR1 SGDLS and CDR2 YYNGEE. Trimming took 0 bases from V and 1 from J, leaving 12 bases between them. Here the CDR3 DNA reads TGTGCCAGCAGCGTAGGGGGAGTGGTCGGCACAGATACGCAGTATTTT. This translates into CASSVGGVVGTDTQYF. Supplemented by reference TRBV9 and TRBJ2-3, the full variable domain reads DSGVTQTPKHLITATGQRVTLRCSPRSGDLSVYWYQQSLDQGLQFLIQYYNGEERAKGNILERFSAQQFPDLHSELNLSSLELGDSALYFCASSVGGVVGTDTQYFGPGTRLTVL.

The chain is built from TRBV7-2 and TRBJ2-1; 13 positions match TRBD2. The CDR3 sequence is 17 residues long. From germline, CDR1 is SGHTA and CDR2 FQGNSA. J gave up 4 bases and V 5 bases, and 8 bases lay outside the gene matches. The CDR3 here is CASSPGLAGVGYNEQFF. The CDR3 DNA follows: TGTGCCAGCAGCCCCGGACTAGCGGGAGTTGGGTACAATGAGCAGTTCTTC.

The genes are TRBV11-2 and TRBJ2-4; TRBD2 matches 7 bases. CDR3 size: 15 residues. With V trimmed by 6 bases and J by 1 base, 6 bases remained unmatched. Germline CDR1 and CDR2: SGHAT and FQNNGV. Here the CDR3 reads CASRSAGRAKNIQYF. The CDR3 coding sequence is TGTGCCAGCAGATCAGCGGGAAGGGCCAAAAACATTCAGTACTTC.

The chain carries TRBV6-5 and TRBJ1-3; D is unclear. The ends were cut back, 0 bases at V and 0 bases at J, with 6 bases in the middle. This CDR3 spans 15 amino acids. Germline V CDR1 and CDR2: MNHEY, SVGAGI. The CDR3 loop is CASSYSQSSGNTIYF. For the CDR3, the DNA is TGTGCCAGCAGTTACTCACAGAGCTCTGGAAACACCATATATTTT.

This sequence joins TRBV11-2 and TRBJ1-5, with no clear D. Germline V gene sequence: CDR1 SGHAT, CDR2 FQNNGV. The CDR3 runs 13 residues. Trimming removed 3 bases at V and 5 bases at J, with 8 bases between. The CDR3 DNA is TGTGCCAGCAGCTTTAGCGGGGATCAGCCCCAGCATTTT. Amino acid sequence: CASSFSGDQPQHF.

The chain carries TRBV7-2 and TRBJ1-2; 7 nucleotides match TRBD1. The trim removed 5 bases at V and 8 bases at J, leaving 8 bases unmatched. This CDR3 comprises 13 residues. Germline values: CDR1 SGHTA, CDR2 FQGNSA. CDR3 region: CASSTSRGEGYTF. CDR3 DNA: TGTGCCAGCAGCACCTCCAGGGGGGAAGGCTACACCTTC.

This clone turned up a few times. The J gene is TRBJ2-1, the V gene TRBV5-4; 9 bases are a match to TRBD2. CDR1 is SGHNT and CDR2 is YYREEE in the germline V gene (reference sequence). This CDR3 spans 13 amino acids. Trimming at V came to 0 bases and at J to 10 bases, leaving 2 bases not matched to a gene. The CDR3 protein is CASSLGGREEQFF. In DNA form, the CDR3 reads TGTGCCAGCAGCTTGGGCGGGAGGGAGGAGCAGTTCTTC.